This T cell receptor beta chain was profiled in a study of control samples from healthy donors and cancer patients. Generated by immunoSEQ multiplex PCR, the TCRdb table keeps only in-frame clones and is missing some. The sample includes roughly 84,000 clones, 91% of them seen just once. Germline V gene lookup returns CDR1 SGDLS and CDR2 YYNGEE. The CDR3 spans 15 residues. The V end lost 0 bases, the J end lost 1 base, and 10 bases lay between the germline ends. The J gene is TRBJ1-1, the V gene TRBV9; weak D call: TRBD1 (6 bases). The specimen was blood. The TCR sequence derives from a man aged 45-65 years in good health. CDR3 bases: TGTGCCAGCAGCGTAGCTCTGGGGGCGAACACTGAAGCTTTCTTT. It translates to CASSVALGANTEAFF.